This paragraph reports one T cell receptor beta chain. Its antigen is unknown. No base quality information exists; no much larger clone differs at one position. The entry originates in a study of control samples from healthy donors and cancer patients (dated by TCRdb to 2020 to 2021). The junction shows trimming of 3 bases on V and 7 bases on J, plus 16 bases between the germline ends. CDR1 is given as SGHRS and CDR2 as YFSETQ, both from the germline V gene. The CDR3 covers 14 residues, taking in both the cysteine and the phenylalanine. The retained sequence is limited to the CDR3, 42 bases, with the frame set at the first base. Preparation of the library involved the immunoSEQ multiplex PCR assay. TCRdb stores this immuneACCESS table with in-frame sequences only. Part of the clones is absent; in the studies checked, under half of the shortfall reflects unresolved V genes, and no reason is known for the rest. Counted in this sample were 150,000 or so clones; about 93% of them appeared once. Of the sample, under 2.5% is held by the ten largest clones.

The source is a man aged 50-60 years in good health. The rearrangement joined TRBV5-1 to TRBJ1-2; a confident D gene designation cannot be given. Sequencing was performed on blood. The CDR3 has the sequence CASSSGYPEPGYTF. The nucleotides are TGCGCCAGCAGCTCCGGTTACCCCGAACCTGGCTACACCTTC. Outside the CDR3, residues come from the reference TRBV5-1 and TRBJ1-2 proteins, so the full variable domain is: KAGVTQTPRYLIKTRGQQVTLSCSPISGHRSVSWYQQTPGQGLQFLFEYFSETQRNKGNFPGRFSGRQFSNSRSEMNVSTLELGDSALYLCASSSGYPEPGYTFGSGTRLTVV.